This T cell receptor beta chain emerged from a study of blood T cell repertoires in COVID-19. Study at large: Acute and convalescent COVID-19 samples came from the United States, Italy and Spain.

Study processing details: Amplification of reference gene primers was used by the study to estimate nucleated cell counts. Here immunoSEQ multiplex PCR was the method, and the copy in TCRdb shows in-frame clones only, minus some. Clone size and the V and J calls come from that table; the DNA yielded D and trimming. The data contain 200,000 to 250,000 clones, roughly 87% of them singletons. The CDR3 consists of 12 residues. The germline V and J ends were trimmed by 2 bases and 5 bases, with 3 bases remaining between them. CDR1 is MGHRA and CDR2 is YSYEKL in the germline V gene. Participants reported their clinical history, and cohort assignment relied on those reports. Resolution of symptoms, clearance, or two negative PCRs was present in recovered Cohort 3 donors.

This TCR was sampled from a man aged 25 to 45 who had recovered from COVID-19. The chain recombines TRBV4-1 with TRBJ2-2, with D hard to call. The sample consisted of PBMCs or T cells enriched from blood (not recorded which). The CDR3 bases are TGCGCCAGCAGCCAACATACCGGGGAGCTGTTTTTT. Translating it yields CASSQHTGELFF.